What follows describes a single TCR beta chain. Cohort allocation depended upon clinical history that participants reported. This entry comes from a study of blood T cell repertoires in COVID-19. The germline V gene encodes CDR1 LNHDA and CDR2 SQIVND (reference sequence). V shed 2 bases, J shed 3 bases, and the junction held 2 bases outside the gene matches. This CDR3 region has 16 residues. In the authors' methods: For nucleated cells, counts were estimated from reference gene primer amplification. The data were produced by immunoSEQ multiplex PCR, yet TCRdb's version contains in-frame clones alone and is incomplete. The V and J calls and clone size come from that table; D and trimming were worked out from the DNA. The repertoire has hundreds of thousands of clones, more than 85% of them found once; the top ten carry over 0.8%.

Sequenced sample: PBMCs or T cells enriched from blood (not recorded which). This clonotype originated in a woman in her twenties or thirties who had recovered from COVID-19. The chain recombines TRBV19 with TRBJ2-2, with 11 bases matching TRBD1. The CDR3 spells CASSITGQGDTGELFF. In DNA form, the CDR3 reads TGTGCCAGTAGTATAACGGGACAGGGGGACACCGGGGAGCTGTTTTTT.